These 23 T cell receptor beta chains share one sample of origin, sequenced in a study of glioma-infiltrating T cells. The iRepertoire nested amplicon-rescue multiplex PCR amplified TCR alpha and beta CDR3s from RNA. TCRdb re-derived calls from the multiplex PCR reads in MiXCR, one entry per CDR3 protein. The table lists approximately 89,000 distinct CDR3 sequences, about 25% of them singletons, with 6.7% in the top ten. Material: glioma tissue, nonneoplastic brain tissue, or PBMCs (not recorded which). The receptors come from a human donor with low-grade glioma or glioblastoma, undergoing nonglioma brain surgery, or in good health (not recorded which).

With respect to this clonotype: One base away lies a much larger clone, so this may be a sequencing read error. The chain combines TRBV7-2 with TRBJ2-7, with D perhaps TRBD2 (5 bases). CDR1 and CDR2 (germline): SGHTA, FQGNSA. This CDR3 contains 13 residues. CDR3 sequence (DNA): TGTGCCAGAAGCTACGGACTCACTTACGAGCAGTACTTC. It encodes CARSYGLTYEQYF.

On this clonotype itself: A much larger clonotype is one base distant, so this may be a read error. The J gene is TRBJ1-1, the V gene TRBV7-2; D is undetermined. CDR1 is SGHTA and CDR2 is FQGNSA in the germline V gene. There are 13 residues in the CDR3. The CDR3 loop is CASRRRGNTEASF. CDR3 sequence (DNA): TGTGCCAGCAGACGACGGGGTAACACTGAAGCTTCCTTT.

The table lists this clonotype with many counts. The gene calls are TRBV12-3 or TRBV12-4 and TRBJ1-5; D unresolved. V lost 2 bases and J 0 bases, leaving 11 bases between the germline ends. CDR3 length: 16 amino acids. The CDR3 region is CASSLRAAYSNQPQHF. The CDR3 DNA follows: TGTGCCAGCAGTTTAAGGGCGGCTTATAGCAATCAGCCCCAGCATTTT.

This clonotype is labeled medium-sized (0.01 to 0.1%). The CDR3 protein is CSANPLARETQYF. For the CDR3, the DNA is TGCAGTGCTAACCCCCTAGCGAGAGAGACCCAGTACTTC. The chain links TRBV20-1 to TRBJ2-5, with TRBD2 as a possible D gene (6 bases). This CDR3 comprises 13 residues. Trimming took 4 bases from V and 4 from J, leaving 13 bases between them. The V gene's germline CDR1 is DFQATT and CDR2 SNEGSKA (reference sequence).

This chain connects TRBV19 to TRBJ1-2; D gene unclear. Germline assignment: CDR1 LNHDA and CDR2 SQIVND (reference sequence). The V end lost 9 bases, the J end lost 7 bases, and 21 bases lay between the germline ends. The CDR3 is made up of 14 amino acids. CDR3 DNA: TGTGCCAGCAGTCTCACCGGACCCCGGAGTGGCTACACCTTC. Translated, it gives CASSLTGPRSGYTF.

This clonotype is medium-sized by share. V gene TRBV15 combines with J gene TRBJ1-1; possibly TRBD1 for D (6 bases). The length of the CDR3 is 16 residues. Germline V CDR1 and CDR2: LNHNV, YYDKDF (reference sequence). V lost 1 base, J lost 8 bases, and 20 bases lay in between. The CDR3 loop reads CATSRGQDRPYAEAFF. The CDR3 nucleotides read TGTGCCACCAGCAGAGGTCAAGACAGGCCTTATGCGGAAGCTTTCTTT.

Note on this clonotype: One junction end disagrees with the germline gene, perhaps due to a read error. The V gene is TRBV27, the J gene TRBJ1-1; possibly TRBD1 for D (5 bases). The CDR3 is 18 residues long. CDR1 MNHEY and CDR2 SMNVEV come from the germline V gene (reference sequence). This CDR3 reads CATRGTFGAAISNIEAFF. CDR3 DNA: TGTGCCACACGAGGGACCTTCGGGGCCGCAATTTCGAACATTGAAGCTTTCTTT.

This clonotype was seen at least ten times. This sequence joins TRBV18 and TRBJ1-1; TRBD1 is a possible D gene (6 bases). The CDR3 runs to 14 residues. Germline V lookup: CDR1 KGHSH, CDR2 LQKENI. Deletions cut 2 bases from V and 1 base from J, with 8 bases between. The CDR3 loop reads CASSPDRTNTEAFF. CDR3 sequence (DNA): TGTGCCAGCTCACCAGACAGGACGAACACTGAAGCTTTCTTT.

The chain has TRBV11-3 and TRBJ2-5; tentatively, D is TRBD1 (5 bases). Germline-derived CDR1 and CDR2 are SGHNT and YENEEA. Trimming stripped 6 bases from V and 0 bases from J, with 11 bases between. This CDR3 region has 14 residues. CDR3 region: CASRQETHQETQYF. In nucleotides, the CDR3 is TGTGCCAGCAGACAGGAGACTCACCAAGAGACCCAGTACTTC.

This clonotype was counted at least ten times. V is TRBV4-2 and J is TRBJ1-5, with D tentatively TRBD1 (5 bases). Germline V gene lookup returns CDR1 LGHNA and CDR2 YNFKEQ. Deletions cut 1 base from V and 2 bases from J, with 9 bases between. The CDR3 has 15 amino acids. The CDR3: CASSQGQSGNQPQHF. DNA for the CDR3: TGTGCCAGCAGCCAAGGACAGTCGGGCAATCAGCCCCAGCATTTT.

This clonotype turned up a few times. The CDR3 protein is CASSSTGSSGNTIYF. CDR3 sequence (DNA): TGTGCCAGTAGTAGTACCGGGAGCTCTGGAAACACCATATATTTT. The V and J genes are TRBV19 and TRBJ1-3; D call uncertain. CDR1 and CDR2 (germline): LNHDA, SQIVND (reference sequence). The ends were cut back, 4 bases at V and 0 bases at J, with 10 bases in the middle. CDR3 length equals 15 residues.

This clonotype was counted at least ten times. The V call is TRBV2, the J call TRBJ1-1, with D hard to call. The V and J ends lost 11 bases and 5 bases respectively, with 18 bases between them. CDR1 and CDR2 from the germline V gene are SNHLY and FYNNEI. The CDR3 is 13 amino acids. CDR3 amino acids: CAGGEERRTEAFF. In DNA, the CDR3 is TGTGCCGGTGGAGAGGAAAGGAGGACTGAAGCTTTCTTT. Variable domain in full (rest from reference TRBV2 and TRBJ1-1): EPEVTQTPSHQVTQMGQEVILRCVPISNHLYFYWYRQILGQKVEFLVSFYNNEISEKSEIFDDQFSVERPDGSNFTLKIRSTKLEDSAMYFCAGGEERRTEAFFGQGTRLTVV.

This clonotype was recorded a few times. J is TRBJ2-1 and V is TRBV12-5, with D possibly being TRBD2 (5 bases). CDR1 is LGHNT and CDR2 is FRNRAP in the germline V gene. There are 15 residues in the CDR3. V dropped 1 base and J dropped 7 bases, with 14 bases sitting between them. The CDR3 here is CASGLGGIARNEQFF. The CDR3 coding sequence is TGTGCTAGTGGTTTGGGGGGAATAGCGAGGAATGAGCAGTTCTTC. The whole variable domain, remainder taken from reference TRBV12-5 and TRBJ2-1, is DARVTQTPRHKVTEMGQEVTMRCQPILGHNTVFWYRQTMMQGLELLAYFRNRAPLDDSGMPKDRFSAEMPDATLATLKIQPSEPRDSAVYFCASGLGGIARNEQFFGPGTRLTVL.

V usage is TRBV6-6 and J usage is TRBJ2-1; D may be TRBD2 (6 bases). Germline V gene sequence: CDR1 MNHNY, CDR2 SVGAGI (reference sequence). This CDR3 is 14 amino acids long. The V end lost 6 bases, the J end lost 2 bases, and 11 bases lay between the germline ends. The CDR3 loop is CASRPLAAYNEQFF. CDR3 DNA sequence: TGTGCCAGCAGACCATTAGCGGCCTACAATGAGCAGTTCTTC.

The chain carries TRBV12-3 or TRBV12-4 and TRBJ2-7, with no clear D. The CDR3 is made up of 15 amino acids. V shed 3 bases and J shed 2 bases, with 14 bases lying between them. CDR3 DNA: TGTGCCAGCAGTTTTGGCCCAAAGGAGACCTACGAGCAGTACTTC. This translates into CASSFGPKETYEQYF.

This chain links TRBV18 with TRBJ2-7; TRBD1 agrees at 7 bases. Per germline, CDR1 KGHSH and CDR2 LQKENI. The trim removed 3 bases at V and 3 bases at J, leaving 8 bases unmatched. The CDR3 covers 15 residues. CDR3 bases: TGTGCCAGCTCACCGCAGACAGGGATCGTCTACGAGCAGTACTTC. It is translated as CASSPQTGIVYEQYF.

This clonotype was observed once. The chain uses TRBV5-1 and TRBJ2-7, with TRBD2 matching over 14 bases. Looked up from germline, CDR1 is SGHRS and CDR2 is YFSETQ. V was pared by 6 bases and J by 6 bases, with 5 bases of the junction left unmatched. CDR3 length: 14 residues. The CDR3 here is CASKETSGGAEQYF. CDR3 nucleotide sequence: TGCGCCAGCAAAGAGACTAGCGGGGGGGCCGAGCAGTACTTC.

This clonotype has just a few counts. The gene calls are TRBV7-6 and TRBJ2-5, with 7 nucleotides matching TRBD1. Unmatched junction bases numbered 7, after V lost 5 bases and J lost 1 base. In germline, CDR1 is SGHVS, CDR2 FNYEAQ. The CDR3 spans 15 residues. The CDR3 reads CASSPGGHSQETQYF. CDR3 DNA: TGTGCCAGCAGCCCAGGGGGACATTCCCAAGAGACCCAGTACTTC.

This clonotype was detected ten times or more. The chain couples TRBV12-3 or TRBV12-4 to TRBJ2-1; TRBD2 matches at 9 bases. The CDR3 contains 14 residues. V lost 2 bases and J lost 9; bases outside the gene matches: 5. The CDR3 DNA is TGTGCCAGCAGTTTACTAGCGGGACCTGGTGAGCAGTTCTTC. This sequence encodes CASSLLAGPGEQFF.

This clonotype has at least ten counts. The chain employs TRBV18 and TRBJ1-1; D is undetermined. CDR1 KGHSH and CDR2 LQKENI come from the germline V gene. CDR3 length: 13 amino acids. V was pared by 6 bases and J by 5 bases, with 13 bases between. In DNA, the CDR3 is TGTGCCAGCTCGCCCCTGGGAGCAACTGAAGCTTTCTTT. It is translated as CASSPLGATEAFF.

This clonotype appeared many times. The V gene is TRBV6-1, the J gene TRBJ2-7, with D uncertain. Germline V gene lookup returns CDR1 MNHNS and CDR2 SASEGT. The CDR3 has 18 amino acids. V was clipped by 5 bases and J by 0 bases, with 23 bases between them. DNA for the CDR3: TGTGCCAGCAGTATCCGGGTCCCGGACGTGGTGGGCTCCTACGAGCAGTACTTC. Its protein is CASSIRVPDVVGSYEQYF.

This clonotype was recorded many times. The chain is built from TRBV2 and TRBJ1-5; D is undetermined. The CDR3 length is 13 residues. In germline, CDR1 is SNHLY, CDR2 FYNNEI. The V end was cut by 2 bases, the J end by 5 bases, with 7 bases between. The CDR3 DNA reads TGTGCCAGCAGTGAATCGGTCTATCAGCCCCAGCATTTT. Residues: CASSESVYQPQHF.

This clonotype has a count of ten or more. The chain combines TRBV12-3 or TRBV12-4 with TRBJ2-5; D is unresolved. V lost 5 bases, J lost 4 bases, and 8 bases lay in between. There are 12 residues in the CDR3. The CDR3 bases are TGTGCCAGCAGTCCGGCCCGAGAGACCCAGTACTTC. Encoded protein: CASSPARETQYF.